The 25 T cell receptor beta chains listed next were all sequenced from one sample in a study of T cell changes during pregnancy in multiple sclerosis (dated by TCRdb to between 2018 and 2021). Libraries were prepared through the immunoSEQ multiplex PCR assay. Here the immuneACCESS table is served through TCRdb, limited to in-frame sequences with V and J called. Missing clones are a known gap in these copies; in checked studies unresolved V genes cover under half, and the rest lacks a known reason. For this sample the table gives tens of thousands of clones, of which more than 80% were detected only once. The top ten hold 0.71% of the sample. The sample here was CD4+ T cells from peripheral blood mononuclear cells, taken in the first trimester of pregnancy. These receptors were taken from a female donor with multiple sclerosis, enrolled in a pregnancy study.

The chain employs TRBV18 and TRBJ1-1, with no clear D. Germline CDR1 KGHSH, CDR2 LQKENI. Deletions cut 4 bases from V and 6 bases from J, with 12 bases between. The CDR3 loop spans 13 amino acids. CDR3 loop: CASSQASEAEAFF. The DNA for the CDR3 is TGTGCCAGCTCACAAGCTTCAGAGGCTGAAGCTTTCTTT.

This sequence joins TRBV7-3 and TRBJ2-2; 7 positions agree with TRBD1. Trimming took 2 bases from V and 4 from J; bases not matched to a gene: 7. There are 16 residues in the CDR3. The germline gives CDR1 SGHTA, CDR2 FQGTGA. The CDR3 region has the DNA TGTGCCAGCAGCTTATCCAGGACAGGTACCACCGGGGAGCTGTTTTTT. As protein: CASSLSRTGTTGELFF.

The V call is TRBV7-2, the J call TRBJ2-7, with 8 nucleotides matching TRBD1. Germline CDR1 and CDR2: SGHTA and FQGNSA. The trim removed 4 bases at V and 6 bases at J, leaving 5 bases unmatched. The CDR3 runs 13 residues. CDR3: CASSSGTGFEQYF. The CDR3 nucleotides are TGTGCCAGCAGCTCGGGGACAGGCTTCGAGCAGTACTTC.

This clone was seen more than once but under ten times. The V and J genes are TRBV2 and TRBJ1-2, with TRBD1 as a possible D gene (6 bases). In germline, CDR1 is SNHLY, CDR2 FYNNEI. The CDR3 extends over 14 amino acids. Trimming stripped 5 bases from V and 5 bases from J, with 15 bases between. CDR3: CASSPTGSGYGYTF. DNA for the CDR3: TGTGCCAGCAGTCCCACAGGGTCGGGGTATGGCTACACCTTC.

The J gene is TRBJ1-1, the V gene TRBV7-9; 8 bases fit TRBD1. CDR1 SEHNR and CDR2 FQNEAQ come from the germline V gene (reference sequence). The CDR3 spans 13 residues. V trimming: 5 bases; J trimming: 3 bases; junction bases outside the gene matches: 2. The CDR3 DNA sequence: TGTGCCAGCAGCATACAGGGGGACACTGAAGCTTTCTTT. Its protein product is CASSIQGDTEAFF.

This sequence joins TRBV10-3 and TRBJ2-7; TRBD1 agrees at 8 bases. CDR3 length: 14 residues. Trimming cost V 6 bases and J 3 bases; bases outside gene matches: 7. CDR1 and CDR2 (germline): ENHRY, SYGVKD. CDR3 coding DNA: TGTGCCATCAGCTACAGGGGGAATCTCTACGAGCAGTACTTC. Translating it yields CAISYRGNLYEQYF.

The genes are TRBV11-3 and TRBJ2-3; the D gene is possibly TRBD2 (6 bases). The CDR3 sequence is 16 residues long. The V gene lost 1 base and the J gene lost 5 bases, with 16 bases spanning the gap. Germline-derived CDR1 and CDR2 are SGHNT and YENEEA. The DNA for the CDR3 is TGTGCCAGCAGCTTAGGCGGGGTCGATGACGGAGATACGCAGTATTTT. This codes for CASSLGGVDDGDTQYF.

This chain links TRBV4-2 with TRBJ2-5; D may be TRBD2 (6 bases). Trimming removed 2 bases from V and 0 bases from J, with 16 bases in between. This CDR3 region has 17 residues. Germline CDR1 is LGHNA and CDR2 is YNFKEQ. CDR3 residues: CASSQFQAGLNQETQYF. The DNA of the CDR3 is TGTGCCAGCAGCCAATTCCAAGCGGGTCTAAACCAAGAGACCCAGTACTTC.

The V gene is TRBV7-2, the J gene TRBJ1-2, with 9 bases that match TRBD1. V shed 6 bases, J shed 5 bases, and the junction held 1 base outside the gene matches. The CDR3 length is 12 residues. Germline CDR1 and CDR2: SGHTA and FQGNSA. The CDR3 sequence is CASRGTGYGYTF. CDR3 sequence (DNA): TGTGCCAGCAGGGGGACAGGGTATGGCTACACCTTC.

In this sample, this clone turned up once. The CDR3 region is CASSLGGQGEQFF. CDR3 nucleotide sequence: TGTGCCAGCAGCTTAGGGGGCCAGGGTGAGCAGTTCTTC. The gene calls are TRBV7-2 and TRBJ2-1, with D possibly TRBD1 on 5 matching bases. This CDR3 contains 13 residues. Germline V lookup: CDR1 SGHTA, CDR2 FQGNSA. V lost 1 base, J lost 9 bases, and 10 bases lay in between.

The V gene is TRBV4-2, the J gene TRBJ2-7; 10 nucleotides line up with TRBD2. Germline CDR1 LGHNA, CDR2 YNFKEQ. V shed 2 bases, J shed 2 bases, and the junction held 3 bases outside the gene matches. This CDR3 spans 15 amino acids. CDR3 region: CASSQLAGEAYEQYF. The CDR3 DNA sequence: TGTGCCAGCAGCCAACTAGCGGGGGAGGCCTACGAGCAGTACTTC.

CDR3 nucleotide sequence: TGTGCCAGCAGTCCTTATGCAACTAATGAAAAACTGTTTTTT. This gives the protein CASSPYATNEKLFF. This chain uses TRBV7-9 with TRBJ1-4; D unresolved. V dropped 6 bases and J dropped 0 bases, with 8 bases sitting between them. This CDR3 region has 14 residues. Germline CDR1 reads SEHNR; CDR2 reads FQNEAQ (reference sequence).

The chain is built from TRBV19 and TRBJ1-2, with D unresolved. This CDR3 spans 15 amino acids. Trimming stripped 1 base from V and 4 bases from J, with 13 bases between. Germline V gene sequence: CDR1 LNHDA, CDR2 SQIVND (reference sequence). The CDR3 loop is CASSIGRLQPYGYTF. The CDR3 bases are TGTGCCAGTAGTATAGGGAGACTTCAACCCTATGGCTACACCTTC.

The genes are TRBV5-1 and TRBJ2-4; TRBD2 matches at 10 bases. Trimming cost V 3 bases and J 2 bases; bases outside gene matches: 5. Per germline, CDR1 SGHRS and CDR2 YFSETQ. CDR3 length equals 16 residues. The CDR3 region is CASSSLAGGPKNIQYF. In nucleotides, the CDR3 is TGCGCCAGCAGCTCTTTAGCGGGGGGCCCCAAAAACATTCAGTACTTC.

The chain recombines TRBV28 with TRBJ1-4; 10 bases match TRBD1. The germline V gene encodes CDR1 MDHEN and CDR2 SYDVKM. The CDR3 sequence is 14 residues long. V shed 7 bases, J shed 7 bases, and the junction held 6 bases outside the gene matches. CDR3 in amino acids: CASNRQGALEKLFF. The CDR3 coding sequence is TGTGCCAGCAATAGACAGGGGGCGCTTGAAAAACTGTTTTTT. Complete variable domain (other parts from reference TRBV28 and TRBJ1-4): DVKVTQSSRYLVKRTGEKVFLECVQDMDHENMFWYRQDPGLGLRLIYFSYDVKMKEKGDIPEGYSVSREKKERFSLILESASTNQTSMYLCASNRQGALEKLFFGSGTQLSVL.

This chain connects TRBV29-1 to TRBJ2-4; 7 bases agree with TRBD2. Germline V gene sequence: CDR1 SQVTM, CDR2 ANQGSEA. V trimming: 7 bases; J trimming: 1 base; junction bases outside the gene matches: 4. This CDR3 region has 13 residues. In DNA, the CDR3 is TGCAGCGCCGGGGAGGGGGCCAAAAACATTCAGTACTTC. Translation gives CSAGEGAKNIQYF.

The rearrangement uses TRBV28 and TRBJ1-3; D remains unclear. The CDR3 spans 16 residues. Germline lookup yields CDR1 MDHEN and CDR2 SYDVKM. Between the trimmed V and J ends, which lost 7 bases and 1 base, there was a span of 17 bases. The CDR3 coding sequence is TGTGCCAGCAAAGAGGGAGCCCAAGTTTCTGGAAACACCATATATTTT. Encoded protein: CASKEGAQVSGNTIYF.

This chain joins TRBV11-3 and TRBJ2-5; weak D call: TRBD1 (5 bases). Germline values: CDR1 SGHNT, CDR2 YENEEA. The V end lost 5 bases, the J end lost 4 bases, and 11 bases lay between the germline ends. The CDR3 is 13 residues long. CDR3 protein: CASSQGVRETQYF. The CDR3, as DNA: TGTGCCAGCAGCCAAGGGGTGCGAGAGACCCAGTACTTC.

The chain recombines TRBV4-2 with TRBJ2-5, with TRBD1 identical over 7 bases. Germline V gene sequence: CDR1 LGHNA, CDR2 YNFKEQ. V gave up 1 base and J gave up 2 bases; unmatched junction bases: 1. The CDR3 extends over 14 amino acids. CDR3 region: CASSQAGGQETQYF. CDR3 DNA sequence: TGTGCCAGCAGCCAAGCAGGGGGACAAGAGACCCAGTACTTC.

V gene TRBV5-5 combines with J gene TRBJ2-2; 9 nucleotides match TRBD2. Germline CDR1 and CDR2: SGHKS and YYEKEE (reference sequence). CDR3 length: 15 amino acids. V lost 9 bases, J lost 4 bases, and 10 bases stayed unmatched. CDR3 protein: CATGGLAGFTGELFF. The CDR3 DNA sequence: TGTGCCACCGGTGGCCTAGCGGGGTTCACCGGGGAGCTGTTTTTT.

The rearrangement links TRBV2 to TRBJ2-3, with D tentatively TRBD2 (7 bases). Germline CDR1 SNHLY, CDR2 FYNNEI. The CDR3 totals 15 residues. The ends were cut back, 6 bases at V and 0 bases at J, with 13 bases in the middle. The CDR3 coding sequence is TGTGCCAGCAGGAGGGGGGGGCTCAGCACAGATACGCAGTATTTT. This codes for CASRRGGLSTDTQYF.

V gene TRBV4-1 combines with J gene TRBJ2-5; 11 nucleotides align to TRBD2. Trimming cost V 5 bases and J 2 bases; bases outside gene matches: 4. CDR1 MGHRA and CDR2 YSYEKL come from the germline V gene. The CDR3 totals 15 residues. The CDR3 DNA is TGCGCCAGCAGCGATCTAGCGGGGGGTCAAGAGACCCAGTACTTC. It specifies CASSDLAGGQETQYF.

The J gene is TRBJ1-6, the V gene TRBV6-5, with D unclear. CDR3 length: 16 residues. Trimming shortened V by 0 bases and J by 7 bases, and 13 bases separated the two germline ends. Per the germline V gene, CDR1 is MNHEY and CDR2 is SVGAGI. CDR3 in DNA: TGTGCCAGCAGTTACTCGAGTGTCTCTTTAAATTCACCCCTCCACTTT. Protein sequence: CASSYSSVSLNSPLHF.

The chain joins TRBV5-1 to TRBJ1-4, with D possibly TRBD1 on 5 matching bases. The CDR3 covers 16 residues. The germline CDR1 and CDR2 sequences are SGHRS and YFSETQ. V lost 4 bases and J lost 0, with 13 bases in between. CDR3 residues: CASSGTPTATNEKLFF. CDR3 nucleotides: TGCGCCAGCAGCGGAACCCCGACAGCAACTAATGAAAAACTGTTTTTT.

This chain joins TRBV30 and TRBJ2-3; TRBD2 matches 8 bases. The CDR3 runs to 15 residues. Germline values: CDR1 GTSNPN, CDR2 SVGIG (reference sequence). J gave up 2 bases and V 4 bases, and 8 bases lay outside the gene matches. The CDR3 DNA sequence: TGTGCCTGGAACCCAGCGGGGGCCCACACAGATACGCAGTATTTT. Its translation is CAWNPAGAHTDTQYF.